These 5 T cell receptor beta chains were sequenced from one sample in a study of a mutant IDH1 vaccine in newly diagnosed glioma. TCRdb keeps only in-frame clones here, not all; method: immunoSEQ multiplex PCR. The sample has 20,000 to 25,000 clones, approximately 93% seen once. Time point defined: baseline, week 1 (first vaccination visit). Documented treatment: pre-vaccination baseline after standard-of-care therapy. Sequencing was performed on PBMCs, taken from a glioma patient treated with radiotherapy, temozolomide or both. These receptors originate from a man aged 40-55 years with glioma.

The chain is built from TRBV2 and TRBJ2-3; TRBD2 matches at 8 bases. V lost 6 bases and J lost 4; bases outside the gene matches: 6. CDR1 is SNHLY, CDR2 FYNNEI, per germline. This CDR3 comprises 14 residues. In nucleotides, the CDR3 is TGTGCCAGCAGCGGACAGACTAGCGCAGATACGCAGTATTTT. Protein product: CASSGQTSADTQYF.

The chain recombines TRBV6-5 with TRBJ1-1, with 12 bases fitting TRBD1. Germline CDR1 reads MNHEY; CDR2 reads SVGAGI. This CDR3 is built from 16 residues. V shed 2 bases and J 2 bases; nucleotides not matched to a gene: 3. As DNA, the CDR3 is TGTGCCAGCAGTTACGGGACAGGGGGCTTTAACACTGAAGCTTTCTTT. Protein product: CASSYGTGGFNTEAFF.

V is TRBV7-8 and J is TRBJ1-2; D not resolved. CDR1 and CDR2 (germline): SGHVS, FQNEAQ. This CDR3 comprises 12 residues. With 1 base removed from V and 2 bases from J, the gap between germline ends came to 2 bases. The CDR3 DNA sequence: TGTGCCAGCAGCTTAGGCAACTATGGCTACACCTTC. Its protein product is CASSLGNYGYTF. Using reference TRBV7-8 and TRBJ1-2 for the parts outside the CDR3, the full variable domain is GAGVSQSPRYKVAKRGQDVALRCDPISGHVSLFWYQQALGQGPEFLTYFQNEAQLDKSGLPSDRFFAERPEGSVSTLKIQRTQQEDSAVYLCASSLGNYGYTFGSGTRLTVV.

This clone is a singleton in its sample. J is TRBJ2-1 and V is TRBV5-6, with 13 nucleotides matching TRBD2. Germline values: CDR1 SGHDT, CDR2 YYEEEE. Trimming took 3 bases from V and 3 from J; bases not matched to a gene: 3. The CDR3 loop spans 16 amino acids. DNA of the CDR3: TGTGCCAGCAGCTCGGGACTAGCGGGATTCTACAATGAGCAGTTCTTC. Encoded protein: CASSSGLAGFYNEQFF.

J is TRBJ1-1 and V is TRBV11-2; TRBD1 aligns across 8 bases. Germline V lookup: CDR1 SGHAT, CDR2 FQNNGV. J gave up 4 bases and V 5 bases, and 6 bases lay outside the gene matches. The CDR3 is made up of 14 amino acids. The CDR3 sequence: CASSVAGGFTEAFF. For the CDR3, the DNA is TGTGCCAGCAGCGTCGCAGGGGGCTTCACTGAAGCTTTCTTT.